The clone carrying this TCR beta chain was seen only once. This sample is drawn from a study of blood T cells in healthy people across ages. Germline V lookup: CDR1 DFQATT, CDR2 SNEGSKA (reference sequence). The length of the CDR3 is 13 residues. V lost 2 bases to trimming and J lost 8 bases, with 10 bases between them. A second about 6 to 12 cycle PCR used barcoded and J-beta primers. TCRdb passed the 5' RACE reads through MiXCR, listing each CDR3 protein once. The table shows roughly 700,000 distinct CDR3 sequences, with about half occurring only once. Sequencing was performed on blood. The V and J genes are TRBV20-1 and TRBJ1-6; TRBD1 is a possible D gene (6 bases). This clonotype was sampled from a woman in her fifties or sixties in good health. DNA of the CDR3: TGCAGTGCTAGAAACAGGGTCGATTCACCCCTCCACTTT. Protein product: CSARNRVDSPLHF.